The clone carrying this TCR beta chain was counted once. Its matching antigen is unknown. V lost 1 base, J lost 10 bases, and 11 bases lay in between. Germline lookup yields CDR1 MGHRA and CDR2 YSYEKL. This CDR3 has 14 amino acids. This sample was included in a study of beta chain features in type 1 diabetes. Expressed TCRB transcripts were sequenced because the isolated RNA had all been reverse transcribed beforehand. Method: immunoSEQ multiplex PCR; TCRdb's copy keeps in-frame clones and lacks some. Of about half a million clones listed, more than 9.5% are singletons. Study observations and caveats: Among all four CD4+ subsets, Type 1 diabetes patients had TCRB CDR3s that were moderately but significantly shorter.

The V gene is TRBV4-1, the J gene TRBJ2-6; D is perhaps TRBD2 (5 bases). This sequence originates from a woman under 30 in good health. The sequenced sample consisted of naive CD4+ T cells from blood. CDR3 region: CASSQVVRGNVLTF. CDR3 coding DNA: TGCGCCAGCAGCCAAGTGGTACGAGGGAACGTCCTGACTTTC.